This T cell receptor (beta chain) was sequenced during a study of STAT5B mutations in CD4+ large granular lymphocyte leukemia. Only in-frame clones appear in the TCRdb table, and some are missing; sequencing was by immunoSEQ multiplex PCR. The sample has around 33,000 clones; 70% to 90% are singletons. CDR1 is WNHNN and CDR2 is SYGVQD in the germline V gene (reference sequence). Trimming removed 0 bases from V and 7 bases from J, with 9 bases in between. The CDR3 sequence is 13 residues long. This TCR was recovered from a human donor in good health. V usage is TRBV10-1 and J usage is TRBJ1-2; D uncertain. Sequenced material: CD4+ T cells from blood buffy coats. CDR3 nucleotides: TGCGCCAGCAGTGAGTCGCGACAAGTTGGCTACACCTTC. Its translation: CASSESRQVGYTF.